This is a list of T cell receptor beta chains from one sample in a study of early T cells in non-severe SARS-CoV-2 infection. MiXCR was run by TCRdb on the 5' RACE reads, yielding one entry per CDR3 protein. This sample has roughly 51,000 distinct CDR3 sequences, with around a tenth found just once. Sequencing was carried out using whole blood. All receptors come from an adult who was a healthcare worker with PCR-confirmed SARS-CoV-2 infection or an uninfected control (not recorded which). The CDR3 runs from the conserved cysteine through the conserved F or W. D genes are given only for firm matches. Size is stated for part of the rows, as once, few or many counts, or as a class when the clone is expanded.

clone_size: -
d_call: TRBD1
v_call: TRBV11-2
j_call: TRBJ2-1
cdr3_nt: TGTGCCAGCAGCTTGAGTAGGACAGGGGCCTACAATGAGCAGTTCTTC
cdr3_aa: CASSLSRTGAYNEQFF

clone_size: -
d_call: -
v_call: TRBV29-1
j_call: TRBJ2-2
cdr3_nt: TGCGCATCCGGGACAATAAACACCGGGGAGCTGTTTTTT
cdr3_aa: CASGTINTGELFF

clone_size: few
d_call: -
v_call: TRBV28
j_call: TRBJ1-1
cdr3_nt: TGTGCCAGCAGTTTCCTGAACACTGAAGCTTTCTTT
cdr3_aa: CASSFLNTEAFF

clone_size: -
d_call: TRBD2
v_call: TRBV19
j_call: TRBJ2-3
cdr3_nt: TGTGCCAGTAAGGATAGCGGGACGTGGGTTGATACGCAGTATTTT
cdr3_aa: CASKDSGTWVDTQYF

clone_size: few
d_call: TRBD1
v_call: TRBV20-1
j_call: TRBJ2-3
cdr3_nt: TGCAGTGCTAGAGACCCGTGGACAGGGGTGGCAGATACGCAGTATTTT
cdr3_aa: CSARDPWTGVADTQYF

clone_size: many
d_call: TRBD1
v_call: TRBV28
j_call: TRBJ2-5
cdr3_nt: TGTGCCAGCAGCCGAGGACAGGGGGCTTCGGAGACCCAGTACTTC
cdr3_aa: CASSRGQGASETQYF

clone_size: -
d_call: -
v_call: TRBV7-8
j_call: TRBJ1-5
cdr3_nt: TGTGCCAGCAGCTTAGTCAGGGCCCAGCCCCAGCATTTT
cdr3_aa: CASSLVRAQPQHF

clone_size: few
d_call: -
v_call: TRBV21-1
j_call: TRBJ2-5
cdr3_nt: TGTGCCAGCAGCAAAGGGGGGGAGGTCCGGGAGACCCAGTACTTC
cdr3_aa: CASSKGGEVRETQYF

clone_size: few
d_call: TRBD2
v_call: TRBV28
j_call: TRBJ2-5
cdr3_nt: TGTGCCAGCAGTTCGGGACTAGCGTACGAGACCCAGTACTTC
cdr3_aa: CASSSGLAYETQYF

clone_size: -
d_call: -
v_call: TRBV10-3
j_call: TRBJ2-1
cdr3_nt: TGTGCCATCAGTGAGGCCTTGTTGGCGAACAATGAGCAGTTCTTC
cdr3_aa: CAISEALLANNEQFF

clone_size: many
d_call: -
v_call: TRBV27
j_call: TRBJ2-1
cdr3_nt: TGTGCCAGCAGTTTTTGGAACGGCTACAATGAGCAGTTCTTC
cdr3_aa: CASSFWNGYNEQFF

clone_size: -
d_call: TRBD2
v_call: TRBV2
j_call: TRBJ2-3
cdr3_nt: TGTGCCAGCAGTGCCAGGACTAGCGGGAGGGCAATGCAGTATTTT
cdr3_aa: CASSARTSGRAMQYF

clone_size: -
d_call: -
v_call: TRBV20-1
j_call: TRBJ2-7
cdr3_nt: TGCAGTGCTAGACCGCCCGGGCCGCGAACCTACGAGCAGTACTTC
cdr3_aa: CSARPPGPRTYEQYF

clone_size: many
d_call: -
v_call: TRBV4-1
j_call: TRBJ2-3
cdr3_nt: TGCGCCAGCAGCCGTGGACAGTATGGGGACGGGCCTCTGACAGATACGCAGTATTTT
cdr3_aa: CASSRGQYGDGPLTDTQYF

clone_size: many
d_call: TRBD2
v_call: TRBV28
j_call: TRBJ2-5
cdr3_nt: TGTGCCAGCCGCAATCCCGGGGGGGTCGAGACCCAGTACTTC
cdr3_aa: CASRNPGGVETQYF

clone_size: many
d_call: -
v_call: TRBV27
j_call: TRBJ1-2
cdr3_nt: TGTGTGGACAGCCTCTATGGCTACACCTTC
cdr3_aa: CVDSLYGYTF

clone_size: few
d_call: -
v_call: TRBV12-3/TRBV12-4
j_call: TRBJ2-4
cdr3_nt: TGTGCCAGCAGTGGCAGTGACCTAGCCAAAAACATTCAGTACTTC
cdr3_aa: CASSGSDLAKNIQYF

clone_size: few
d_call: -
v_call: TRBV28
j_call: TRBJ2-5
cdr3_nt: TGTGCCAGCAGTTCCGCCGGGACGGCCCAAGAGACCCAGTACTTC
cdr3_aa: CASSSAGTAQETQYF

clone_size: -
d_call: -
v_call: TRBV12-3/TRBV12-4
j_call: TRBJ2-3
cdr3_nt: TGTGCCAGCAGTTTGTCAGGGCAAACAGATACGCAGTATTTT
cdr3_aa: CASSLSGQTDTQYF

clone_size: many
d_call: -
v_call: TRBV5-1
j_call: TRBJ2-5
cdr3_nt: TGCGCCAGCAGCCCTGGAGGCGGGGGCTCGACCCTTAAGGAGACCCAGTACTTC
cdr3_aa: CASSPGGGGSTLKETQYF

clone_size: -
d_call: TRBD1
v_call: TRBV3-1
j_call: TRBJ2-7
cdr3_nt: TGTGCCAGCAGCCAAGACTCCCGGAAAGGGGGCTGGGATTACGAGCAGTACTTC
cdr3_aa: CASSQDSRKGGWDYEQYF

clone_size: many
d_call: TRBD1
v_call: TRBV28
j_call: TRBJ1-1
cdr3_nt: TGTGCCAGCAGTTTATTGGACAGGGTGGCCACTGAAGCTTTCTTT
cdr3_aa: CASSLLDRVATEAFF

clone_size: -
d_call: TRBD2
v_call: TRBV4-2
j_call: TRBJ2-3
cdr3_nt: TGTGCCAGCAGCCAAGGGACTAGCGTGGATACGCAGTATTTT
cdr3_aa: CASSQGTSVDTQYF

clone_size: many
d_call: -
v_call: TRBV5-1
j_call: TRBJ2-2
cdr3_nt: TGCGCCAGCAAAATCGGGCGTGCCGGGGAGCTGTTTTTT
cdr3_aa: CASKIGRAGELFF

clone_size: few
d_call: -
v_call: TRBV5-6
j_call: TRBJ2-5
cdr3_nt: TGTGCCAGCAGCGCACAAAACGAGAGGAACCAGTACTTC
cdr3_aa: CASSAQNERNQYF